This T cell receptor (beta chain) was captured in a study of beta chain features in type 1 diabetes. In the study overall: The study found patients and healthy donors alike in age, gender and cell yields. The study's findings and limits: All four CD4+ subsets of Type 1 diabetes patients contained TCRB CDR3s that were moderately but significantly shorter.

Every isolated RNA sample was fully reverse transcribed, so sequencing captured expressed TCRB transcripts. The protocol was immunoSEQ multiplex PCR, while the TCRdb copy is restricted to in-frame clones and leaves out a portion. The sample shows a few hundred thousand clones, 9.5% to 10% of them seen only once. There are many counts of this clone. Its antigen is undetermined. What was sequenced was central memory CD4+ T cells from blood. The sequence was obtained from a man aged 25 to 40 with type 1 diabetes.

The chain's CDR3 is CSVEKASQETQYF. DNA for the CDR3: TGCAGCGTTGAGAAGGCCTCCCAAGAGACCCAGTACTTC. This chain links TRBV29-1 with TRBJ2-5; D ambiguous. CDR1 SQVTM and CDR2 ANQGSEA come from the germline V gene. V was clipped by 3 bases and J by 1 base, with 9 bases between them. The CDR3 contains 13 residues.